Presented here are 4 T cell receptor beta chains from one specimen sequenced in a study of metastatic and nonmetastatic thyroid tumors (dated by TCRdb to the early 2020s). No patient had received any treatment before thyroid surgery. The library was made by PCR. Instrument on record: Illumina HiSeq 4000. The public reads were run again by TCRdb, first through fastp at Q25 and then through MiXCR, and only productive beta chains were kept. In all, the sample holds roughly 10,000 clones, and about 30% of those were seen once. More than 4.5% of the sample comes from the top ten. The sample comprised tumor tissue. The receptors were sampled from a female donor with papillary thyroid cancer or a benign thyroid nodule (not recorded which). Some clones in this sample may be carry-over from other donors' samples.

The V call is TRBV6-1, the J call TRBJ1-6; the match to TRBD1 covers 7 bases. This CDR3 contains 17 residues. Germline values: CDR1 MNHNS, CDR2 SASEGT. With V trimmed by 0 bases and J by 7 bases, 9 bases remained unmatched. CDR3 sequence: CASSEALPGQINSPLHF. The CDR3 DNA follows: TGTGCCAGCAGTGAAGCGCTTCCGGGACAGATAAATTCACCCCTCCACTTT.

In its sample, this clone was seen a few times. The chain joins TRBV6-4 to TRBJ2-3; D may be TRBD2 (6 bases). Germline V lookup: CDR1 MRHNA, CDR2 SNTAGT. The length of the CDR3 is 14 residues. Trimming cost V 3 bases and J 1 base, with 8 bases left between them. The CDR3 here is CASSETGGTDTQYF. DNA of the CDR3: TGTGCCAGCAGTGAAACGGGGGGCACAGATACGCAGTATTTT.

Turning to this clone: The junction shows a germline mismatch at one end, possibly a read error. The J gene is TRBJ1-2, the V gene TRBV2, with unresolved D. This CDR3 is built from 14 residues. CDR1 and CDR2 from the germline V gene are SNHLY and FYNNEI. CDR3 residues: CSSTRGGGYYGYTF. In DNA form, the CDR3 reads TGTTCCAGCACGCGGGGAGGCGGGTACTATGGCTACACATTC.

The rearrangement uses TRBV12-3 or TRBV12-4 and TRBJ2-7; no definite D call. This CDR3 is built from 14 residues. Trimming left V 3 bases short and J 1 base short, with 10 bases between. The CDR3 reads CASSFRLSSYEQYF. In DNA, the CDR3 is TGTGCCAGCAGTTTTAGACTGAGTTCCTACGAGCAGTACTTC.